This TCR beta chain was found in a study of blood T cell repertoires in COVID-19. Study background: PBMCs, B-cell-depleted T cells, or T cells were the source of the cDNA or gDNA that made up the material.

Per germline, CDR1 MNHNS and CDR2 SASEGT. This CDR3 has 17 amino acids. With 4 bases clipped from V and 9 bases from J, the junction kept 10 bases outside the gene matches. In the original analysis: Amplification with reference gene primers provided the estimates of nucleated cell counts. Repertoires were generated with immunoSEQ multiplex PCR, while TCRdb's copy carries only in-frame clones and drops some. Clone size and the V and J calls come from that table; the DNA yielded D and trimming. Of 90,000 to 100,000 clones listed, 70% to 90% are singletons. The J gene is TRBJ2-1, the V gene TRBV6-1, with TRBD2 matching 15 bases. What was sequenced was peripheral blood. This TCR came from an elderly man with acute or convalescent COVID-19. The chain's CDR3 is CASSAKKGLAGGGEQFF. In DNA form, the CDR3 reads TGTGCCAGCAGTGCCAAAAAGGGACTAGCGGGAGGCGGTGAGCAGTTCTTC.